These 11 T cell receptor beta chains were sequenced from one sample in a study of blood T cells in healthy people across ages. Using a J-beta primer mix together with a sample-barcoded 5' primer, a second PCR was run for about 6 to 11 cycles. TCRdb re-called the 5' RACE reads through MiXCR, storing one row per CDR3 protein. The data contain roughly 790,000 distinct CDR3 sequences, approximately 39% of them singletons. Sequenced sample: blood. The source is a woman aged 55-70 years in good health.

The chain joins TRBV12-3 or TRBV12-4 to TRBJ2-2, with D uncertain. Trimming stripped 5 bases from V and 4 bases from J, with 14 bases between. This CDR3 is 15 amino acids long. The CDR3, as DNA: TGTGCCAGCAGTACCCGGATAGGTTCCACCGGGGAGCTGTTTTTT. It codes for CASSTRIGSTGELFF.

V gene TRBV12-3 or TRBV12-4 combines with J gene TRBJ1-6, with TRBD1 matching over 9 bases. With V trimmed by 6 bases and J by 8 bases, 8 bases remained unmatched. The CDR3 consists of 15 residues. Here the CDR3 DNA reads TGTGCCAGCAGCCCCGGGACAGGGAATTATTCACCCCTCCACTTT. It translates to CASSPGTGNYSPLHF.

This clonotype was counted only a few times. The chain carries TRBV12-3 or TRBV12-4 and TRBJ2-1; D is perhaps TRBD2 (5 bases). V lost 3 bases, J lost 4 bases, and 13 bases lay in between. CDR3 size: 15 residues. CDR3 protein: CASSFGEFGYNEQFF. The CDR3 nucleotides are TGTGCCAGCAGTTTTGGGGAGTTTGGTTACAATGAGCAGTTCTTC.

This clonotype was found once. The chain recombines TRBV4-3 with TRBJ2-2; 9 bases are shared with TRBD2. The CDR3 runs 16 residues. J gave up 6 bases and V 0 bases, and 5 bases lay outside the gene matches. Germline V gene sequence: CDR1 LGHNA, CDR2 YSLEER. CDR3 loop: CASSQEREGRAGELFF. In DNA, the CDR3 is TGCGCCAGCAGCCAAGAGCGGGAGGGCCGGGCCGGGGAGCTGTTTTTT.

To note about this clonotype: A much bigger clone sits one base away, suggesting this may be a read error. This CDR3 reads CAVSFTSTGTDSYEQYF. The CDR3 coding sequence is TGTGCCGTCAGTTTTACTTCGACCGGGACTGACTCCTACGAGCAGTACTTC. The V call is TRBV10-3, the J call TRBJ2-7; weak D call: TRBD2 (6 bases). The CDR3 totals 17 residues. From germline, CDR1 is ENHRY and CDR2 SYGVKD.

This clonotype was picked up a small number of times. The chain is built from TRBV10-3 and TRBJ2-3; 7 positions match TRBD2. Germline trimming cut 10 bases from V and 0 bases from J; bases unmatched to any gene: 7. Germline CDR1 is ENHRY and CDR2 is SYGVKD. This CDR3 spans 14 amino acids. The DNA of the CDR3 is TGTGCCACGATGACTAGCACGAGCACAGATACGCAGTATTTT. It is translated as CATMTSTSTDTQYF.

The chain recombines TRBV7-9 with TRBJ2-5; 10 bases are a match to TRBD2. The CDR3 length is 17 residues. Germline CDR1 and CDR2: SEHNR and FQNEAQ (reference sequence). The junction had 8 bases not matched to a gene; V was cut back by 2 bases and J by 2 bases. The CDR3 DNA sequence: TGTGCCAGCAGCTTAAAATCCTCTAGCGGGGGTCAAGAGACCCAGTACTTC. This codes for CASSLKSSSGGQETQYF.

This clonotype came up a few times. The rearrangement joins TRBV6-5 to TRBJ2-1; 11 bases align to TRBD2. Trimming removed 8 bases from V and 4 bases from J; junction bases left unmatched: 4. The CDR3 is made up of 14 amino acids. The germline V gene has CDR1 MNHEY and CDR2 SVGAGI. The CDR3 here is CASPGTSGYNEQFF. CDR3 coding DNA: TGTGCCAGCCCCGGGACTAGCGGATACAATGAGCAGTTCTTC.

Many counts were recorded for this clonotype. This rearrangement joins TRBV7-2 to TRBJ2-6, with no clear D. Germline V gene data show CDR1 as SGHTA and CDR2 as FQGNSA. The CDR3 is 16 residues long. V lost 0 bases and J 1 base, leaving 7 bases between the germline ends. The CDR3 DNA sequence: TGTGCCAGCAGCTTAGCGGGCCGATCTGGGGCCAACGTCCTGACTTTC. Protein: CASSLAGRSGANVLTF.

This clonotype was seen a handful of times. V usage is TRBV29-1 and J usage is TRBJ2-2; no clear D. Trimming pared 4 bases from V and 8 bases from J, leaving 14 bases between. Germline loops: CDR1 SQVTM, CDR2 ANQGSEA. This CDR3 region has 13 residues. As DNA, the CDR3 is TGCAGCGTTGCTAAAACCGGTCCTGGGGAGCTGTTTTTT. The encoded protein is CSVAKTGPGELFF.

The chain joins TRBV7-2 to TRBJ1-2; TRBD1 is a possible D gene (6 bases). The V and J ends lost 1 base and 8 bases respectively, with 11 bases between them. This CDR3 spans 13 amino acids. Germline CDR1 and CDR2: SGHTA and FQGNSA. For the CDR3, the DNA is TGTGCCAGCAGCTTAGTATACAGGGAAGGCTACACCTTC. Its protein product is CASSLVYREGYTF.